Listed here are 10 T cell receptor beta chains from one sample, sequenced in a study of early T cells in non-severe SARS-CoV-2 infection. TCRdb redid the calling of the 5' RACE reads with MiXCR, one entry per CDR3 protein. The sample has tens of thousands of distinct CDR3 sequences; 12% are singletons. Sequencing used whole blood, obtained at baseline. The source of these receptors is an adult who was a healthcare worker with PCR-confirmed SARS-CoV-2 infection or an uninfected control (not recorded which). The donor label of this sample is uncertain.

The chain joins TRBV12-3 or TRBV12-4 to TRBJ2-1; D is possibly TRBD1 or TRBD2 (5 bases each). The CDR3 runs to 10 residues. Trimming stripped 6 bases from V and 9 bases from J, with 6 bases between. The CDR3 DNA is TGTGCCAGCAGCGGGGCTGAGCAGTTCTTC. Its protein is CASSGAEQFF.

This clonotype came up many times. CDR3 in DNA: TGTGCCAGCAGCCATCCTGGGACTAGAAACACCATATATTTT. This translates into CASSHPGTRNTIYF. V usage is TRBV7-6 and J usage is TRBJ1-3; maybe TRBD1 (5 bases). CDR3 length: 14 amino acids. With 5 bases removed from V and 5 bases from J, the gap between germline ends came to 13 bases. CDR1 and CDR2 from the germline V gene are SGHVS and FNYEAQ.

The rearrangement links TRBV20-1 to TRBJ2-2, with TRBD1 matching 10 bases. The CDR3 is made up of 14 amino acids. V lost 5 bases to trimming and J lost 4 bases; unmatched junction nucleotides: 4. The V gene's germline CDR1 is DFQATT and CDR2 SNEGSKA (reference sequence). The CDR3 loop is CSAGRQGATGELFF. CDR3 nucleotide sequence: TGCAGTGCTGGAAGACAGGGGGCCACCGGGGAGCTGTTTTTT.

This clonotype was observed a few times. Its ends do not fully match the called genes, so a read error is possible. V and J are TRBV7-9 and TRBJ2-5; 10 nucleotides agree with TRBD1. Germline lookup yields CDR1 SEHNR and CDR2 FQNEAQ (reference sequence). The CDR3 spans 16 residues. Written as DNA, the CDR3 is TGTGCCAGCAGCCTAGCCGGGACAGGGGCTTTAGAGACCCAGTACTTC. Translated, it gives CASSLAGTGALETQYF.

This clonotype was detected a few times. The rearrangement uses TRBV7-2 and TRBJ1-1; D not certain. V was pared by 3 bases and J by 2 bases, with 16 bases between. Germline values: CDR1 SGHTA, CDR2 FQGNSA. The CDR3 runs to 16 residues. For the CDR3, the DNA is TGTGCCAGCAGCTTTCTAGGTGGGAACTCCAACACTGAAGCTTTCTTT. It encodes CASSFLGGNSNTEAFF. The complete variable domain, with remaining parts taken from reference TRBV7-2 and TRBJ1-1, reads GAGVSQSPSNKVTEKGKDVELRCDPISGHTALYWYRQSLGQGLEFLIYFQGNSAPDKSGLPSDRFSAERTGGSVSTLTIQRTQQEDSAVYLCASSFLGGNSNTEAFFGQGTRLTVV.

This clonotype was detected a few times. The CDR3 nucleotides are TGTGCCATCAGCGAGGGACAGGGAGCTGAGGAGGGAGAGACCCAGTACTTC. It encodes CAISEGQGAEEGETQYF. V and J are TRBV10-3 and TRBJ2-5; 9 nucleotides agree with TRBD1. This CDR3 comprises 17 residues. Germline V CDR1 and CDR2: ENHRY, SYGVKD. V dropped 6 bases and J dropped 4; count of bases not matched to a gene: 15.

At least ten counts were recorded for this clonotype. The chain links TRBV7-2 to TRBJ2-3; 7 bases are shared with TRBD2. Per germline, CDR1 SGHTA and CDR2 FQGNSA. Trimming cost V 6 bases and J 0 bases; bases outside gene matches: 6. The CDR3 is made up of 15 amino acids. CDR3 residues: CASSRDYESTDTQYF. In DNA form, the CDR3 reads TGTGCCAGCAGTCGGGACTATGAAAGCACAGATACGCAGTATTTT.

This clonotype was observed a handful of times. V gene TRBV27 combines with J gene TRBJ1-4, with TRBD1 as a possible D gene (5 bases). With 5 bases removed from V and 4 bases from J, the gap between germline ends came to 20 bases. The CDR3 consists of 17 residues. Germline CDR1 is MNHEY and CDR2 is SMNVEV (reference sequence). The CDR3 sequence is CASSTQRDQSFNEKLFF. CDR3 sequence (DNA): TGTGCCAGCAGTACCCAACGGGACCAATCGTTTAATGAAAAACTGTTTTTT. The full variable domain, completed using reference TRBV27 and TRBJ1-4, is EAQVTQNPRYLITVTGKKLTVTCSQNMNHEYMSWYRQDPGLGLRQIYYSMNVEVTDKGDVPEGYKVSRKEKRNFPLILESPSPNQTSLYFCASSTQRDQSFNEKLFFGSGTQLSVL.

This clonotype was recorded a few times. The rearrangement uses TRBV12-3 or TRBV12-4 and TRBJ2-7, with 8 nucleotides matching TRBD2. The CDR3 has 12 amino acids. The ends lost 8 bases at V and 4 bases at J; junction bases unmatched: 4. CDR3 nucleotide sequence: TGTGCCAGCGCGGGAGGCCCGTACGAGCAGTACTTC. It is translated as CASAGGPYEQYF.

This clonotype was recorded at least ten times. The chain uses TRBV5-4 and TRBJ2-5, with 8 bases fitting TRBD2. The junction had 13 bases not matched to a gene; V was cut back by 4 bases and J by 2 bases. Per the germline V gene, CDR1 is SGHNT and CDR2 is YYREEE (reference sequence). The CDR3 spans 17 residues. In DNA, the CDR3 is TGTGCCAGCAGCCCGGGACTGGTAGCGGGACATCAAGAGACCCAGTACTTC. It translates to CASSPGLVAGHQETQYF.